Listed below are T cell receptor beta chains from one sample, sequenced in a study of T cells after yellow fever vaccination. MiXCR was run by TCRdb on the 5' RACE reads, yielding one entry per CDR3 protein. This sample has under 150,000 distinct CDR3 sequences; about 7.7% occur once, and the top ten carry 0.73%. The source material was CD4+ T cells sorted from PBMCs, sampled 5 days after the yellow fever booster vaccination. Receptors were obtained from a man in his thirties or forties who received the YFV17D yellow fever vaccine. The CDR3 runs from the conserved cysteine through the conserved F or W. The D gene is left open where the match is weak. The listing skips clone size in some rows; elsewhere it reads once, few, many or a size class.

abundance,j_gene,d_gene,v_gene,CDR3nt,CDR3aa
many,TRBJ2-5,NA,TRBV25-1,TGTGCCAGCAGTGAATGGAAAACCGGAGAGACCCAGTACTTC,CASSEWKTGETQYF
few,TRBJ2-5,NA,TRBV7-2,TGTGCCAGCAGCCCCGTCGGTGAACTTCTGGGAGAGACCCAGTACTTC,CASSPVGELLGETQYF
many,TRBJ2-2,TRBD2,TRBV7-9,TGTGCCAGCAGCTTACGGAGCGGGAGTAACGGGGAGCTGTTTTTT,CASSLRSGSNGELFF
many,TRBJ2-3,NA,TRBV20-1,TGCAGTGCTAGAGTAGGGACCATCACAGATACGCAGTATTTT,CSARVGTITDTQYF
many,TRBJ2-7,NA,TRBV7-2,TGTGCCAGCAGCCCTGGCGGCTTAACCTACGAGCAGTACTTC,CASSPGGLTYEQYF
many,TRBJ2-7,NA,TRBV27,TGTGCCAGCAGTTTAAGGGGAGGAAGGGCCAACGAGCAGTACTTC,CASSLRGGRANEQYF
NA,TRBJ2-1,NA,TRBV5-1,TGCGCCAGCAGCTTGAGAGGGATCAATGAGCAGTTCTTC,CASSLRGINEQFF
many,TRBJ2-3,TRBD2,TRBV4-3,TGCGCCAGCAGCCAACTAGCGGGAGGGAGGTCCCTCACGCAGTATTTT,CASSQLAGGRSLTQYF
NA,TRBJ2-1,NA,TRBV5-4,TGTGCCAGCAGCTTGACGGGGGGCAACGAGCAGTTCTTC,CASSLTGGNEQFF
many,TRBJ2-3,NA,TRBV16,TGTGCCAGCAGCCAATCGATGGGGGCGAGAGATACGCAGTATTTT,CASSQSMGARDTQYF
many,TRBJ2-1,TRBD1,TRBV5-1,TGCGCCAGCAGCTTGATGGGAGGGACAGGGGGAATGGGTGAGCAGTTCTTC,CASSLMGGTGGMGEQFF
NA,TRBJ2-2,NA,TRBV5-4,TGTGCCAGCAGCCAACCCCAGGGGTATTACACCGGGGAGCTGTTTTTT,CASSQPQGYYTGELFF
many,TRBJ2-7,TRBD1,TRBV5-1,TGCGCCAGCAGCATACAGGACAGGACAGTGTACGAGCAGTACTTC,CASSIQDRTVYEQYF
many,TRBJ2-3,NA,TRBV7-2,TGTGCCAGCAGCCCTCGGGTAGATACGCAGTATTTT,CASSPRVDTQYF
many,TRBJ2-7,NA,TRBV6-2/TRBV6-3,TGTGCCAGCAGGGGGATAAGATCGGGCTACGAGCAGTACTTC,CASRGIRSGYEQYF
many,TRBJ2-1,TRBD2,TRBV29-1,TGCAGCGTTGAAGGGGGACTAGCGGCATCCTACAATGAGCAGTTCTTC,CSVEGGLAASYNEQFF
many,TRBJ1-5,NA,TRBV12-3/TRBV12-4,TGTGCCAGCAGTTCCCAACACGGCCAACCCCAGCATTTT,CASSSQHGQPQHF
many,TRBJ2-5,TRBD1,TRBV29-1,TGCAGCGTTGGGGGACAGAGGGGAGAGACCCAGTACTTC,CSVGGQRGETQYF
many,TRBJ2-7,NA,TRBV5-1,TGCGCCAGCAGCCCTGACTTGCCGGGAGCCCCACGGGAGCAGTACTTC,CASSPDLPGAPREQYF
many,TRBJ1-3,TRBD1,TRBV20-1,TGCAGTGTACCGGACAGGGCGGCTGGAAACACCATATATTTT,CSVPDRAAGNTIYF
many,TRBJ2-2,NA,TRBV6-1,TGTGCCAGCACCGGGGGCTCGTTAGCGAACACCGGGGAGCTGTTTTTT,CASTGGSLANTGELFF
many,TRBJ2-7,NA,TRBV7-2,TGTGCCAGCAGCTTAGCGGGGAAGGGTAAGAACGAGCAGTACTTC,CASSLAGKGKNEQYF
NA,TRBJ2-7,TRBD1,TRBV23-1,TGCGCCAGCAGTCCTATTAGACAGGGGCCTCTTATCTACGAGCAGTACTTC,CASSPIRQGPLIYEQYF
many,TRBJ2-7,TRBD1,TRBV20-1,TGCAGTGCTCATATCCGGACAGGGATCTACGAGCAGTACTTC,CSAHIRTGIYEQYF
many,TRBJ2-3,TRBD1,TRBV5-1,TGCGCCAGCAGCTTGGAACCGGGACAGGGATGGGCAGATACGCAGTATTTT,CASSLEPGQGWADTQYF
NA,TRBJ2-1,TRBD2,TRBV10-3,TGTGCCATCAGACACAGCGGGAGCTCCTACAATGAGCAGTTCTTC,CAIRHSGSSYNEQFF
many,TRBJ2-1,TRBD2,TRBV7-2,TGTGCCAGCAGCCCGGGACTAGCGGGACCCCTCTACAATGAGCAGTTCTTC,CASSPGLAGPLYNEQFF
many,TRBJ2-1,TRBD2,TRBV4-2,TGTGCCAGCAGCCAAGAGGGCGGGGGGAGAAATGAGCAGTTCTTC,CASSQEGGGRNEQFF
many,TRBJ2-1,NA,TRBV6-2/TRBV6-3,TGTGCCAGCAGTTCTCTGGTTGAGCAGTTCTTC,CASSSLVEQFF
many,TRBJ2-7,TRBD1,TRBV18,TGTGCCAGCTCACTGGGGACAGTGGCCTACGAGCAGTACTTC,CASSLGTVAYEQYF
few,TRBJ2-4,NA,TRBV6-2/TRBV6-3,TGTGCCAGCAGCCTCACCGTCCTGAACATTCAGTACTTC,CASSLTVLNIQYF
NA,TRBJ2-1,NA,TRBV1,TGCACCAGCACAATTAGTATTAGCGGGAGGGCAAAAGGGGAGCAGTTCTTC,CTSTISISGRAKGEQFF
NA,TRBJ1-1,TRBD1,TRBV3-1,TGTGCCTGCACCCAATCGGGCAGGGGGCTATCTGAAGCTTTCTTT,CACTQSGRGLSEAFF
few,TRBJ1-6,NA,TRBV5-4,TGTGCCAGCAGCTTGGGAGCCAATACTCATTCACCCCTCCACTTT,CASSLGANTHSPLHF
many,TRBJ2-3,NA,TRBV29-1,TGCAGCGTTGTCCGTCAGGACACTAGCACAGATACGCAGTATTTT,CSVVRQDTSTDTQYF
many,TRBJ2-1,NA,TRBV6-5,TGTGCCAGCAGTTACTCGAACAGGGTAGCATACAATGAGCAGTTCTTC,CASSYSNRVAYNEQFF
NA,TRBJ1-1,NA,TRBV12-3/TRBV12-4,TGTGCCAGCAGTTTCGGGGGGGACACTGAAGCTTTCTTT,CASSFGGDTEAFF
many,TRBJ2-3,NA,TRBV29-1,TGCAGCGTTCCCATTCAGAGCACAGATACGCAGTATTTT,CSVPIQSTDTQYF
many,TRBJ1-1,NA,TRBV19,TGTGCCAGTAGTATTGGAGGGAACGCTGAAGCTTTCTTT,CASSIGGNAEAFF
many,TRBJ2-3,NA,TRBV3-1,TGTGCCAGCAGCGTACCCAACGGAGATACGCAGTATTTT,CASSVPNGDTQYF
NA,TRBJ2-7,NA,TRBV7-2,TGTGCCAGCAGCGAGCACTCCTACGAGCAGTACTTC,CASSEHSYEQYF
many,TRBJ2-1,TRBD2,TRBV5-1,TGCGCCAGCAGCATCCGGACTAGCGGTGGTGAGCAGTTCTTC,CASSIRTSGGEQFF
many,TRBJ2-1,NA,TRBV24-1,TGTGCCACCAGTGATCGCCTAGCACAGAGCTCCTACAATGAGCAGTTCTTC,CATSDRLAQSSYNEQFF
NA,TRBJ2-3,NA,TRBV30,TGTGCCTGGACTTTGGGGGATGGCCAGGCAGATACGCAGTATTTT,CAWTLGDGQADTQYF
many,TRBJ2-3,NA,TRBV7-9,TGTGCCAGCAGCTTGAGACGGGCGGGAAGGGGAGATACGCAGTATTTT,CASSLRRAGRGDTQYF
many,TRBJ2-7,TRBD2,TRBV4-3,TGCGCCAGCAGCCAAATATCCTTACTAGCGGGAGGAGGGCACGAGCAGTACTTC,CASSQISLLAGGGHEQYF
many,TRBJ1-1,TRBD1,TRBV12-3/TRBV12-4,TGTGCCAGCAGTTTGGACAGGTGGGCTGAAGCTTTCTTT,CASSLDRWAEAFF
many,TRBJ2-3,TRBD2,TRBV5-1,TGCGCCAGCAGCTTGGTAGCGGGAGGAAGGACAGATACGCAGTATTTT,CASSLVAGGRTDTQYF